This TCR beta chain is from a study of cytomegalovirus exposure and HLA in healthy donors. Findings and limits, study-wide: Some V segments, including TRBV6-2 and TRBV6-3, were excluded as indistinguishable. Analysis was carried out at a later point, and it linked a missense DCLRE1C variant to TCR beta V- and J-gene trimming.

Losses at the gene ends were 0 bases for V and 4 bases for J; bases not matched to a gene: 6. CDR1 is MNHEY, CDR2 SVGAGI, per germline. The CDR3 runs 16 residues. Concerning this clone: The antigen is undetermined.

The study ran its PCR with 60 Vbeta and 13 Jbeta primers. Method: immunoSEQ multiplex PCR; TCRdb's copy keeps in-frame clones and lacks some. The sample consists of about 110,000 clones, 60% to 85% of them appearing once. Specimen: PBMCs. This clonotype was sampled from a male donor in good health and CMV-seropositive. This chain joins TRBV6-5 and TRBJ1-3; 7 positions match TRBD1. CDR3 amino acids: CASSYSRQGPGNTIYF. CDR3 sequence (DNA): TGTGCCAGCAGTTACTCGAGACAGGGACCAGGAAACACCATATATTTT.